The rows below give T cell receptor beta chains drawn from one sample of a study of blood T cell repertoires in COVID-19. Profiled with immunoSEQ multiplex PCR; TCRdb holds only in-frame clones, not every one. The table lists around 100,000 clones, roughly nine tenths of them singletons. Specimen: peripheral blood. Receptor source: a man aged 50 to 59 in a cohort sampled during active COVID-19. The CDR3 runs from the conserved cysteine through the conserved F or W. Fields, in order: CDR3 protein, CDR3 DNA, D gene, clone size, V gene, J gene. D genes are given only for firm matches. Not all rows give a size; the values are once, few, many and, for expanded clones, a class.

CSASRGTNEKLFF	TGCAGTGCAAGTCGGGGGACTAATGAAAAACTGTTTTTT	.	.	TRBV20-1	TRBJ1-4
CASSKDRVEKLFF	TGTGCCAGCTCCAAGGACAGGGTTGAAAAACTGTTTTTT	TRBD1	.	TRBV18	TRBJ1-4
CASSARQGLNTEAFF	TGTGCCAGCAGTGCAAGACAGGGTTTGAACACTGAAGCTTTCTTT	TRBD1	.	TRBV25-1	TRBJ1-1
CASSQLAGGNTGELFF	TGTGCCAGCAGCCAGCTAGCGGGGGGGAACACCGGGGAGCTGTTTTTT	TRBD2	.	TRBV28	TRBJ2-2
CASSLRSGGDNEQFF	TGTGCCAGCAGCTTGAGGAGCGGGGGGGACAATGAGCAGTTCTTC	TRBD2	.	TRBV5-4	TRBJ2-1
CASTQISGSRGNTIYF	TGTGCCAGCACCCAAATTTCAGGGTCTCGTGGAAACACCATATATTTT	.	.	TRBV11-2	TRBJ1-3
CASSPTGGSGEQYF	TGTGCCAGTAGTCCTACAGGGGGGTCGGGAGAGCAGTACTTC	TRBD1	.	TRBV19	TRBJ2-7
CASSAAGTGNEKLFF	TGTGCCAGCAGTGCAGCCGGGACAGGGAATGAAAAACTGTTTTTT	TRBD1	.	TRBV6-1	TRBJ1-4
CACARGDGTEAFF	TGCGCCTGCGCTCGGGGGGACGGCACTGAAGCTTTCTTT	.	once	TRBV12-3/TRBV12-4	TRBJ1-1
CASLGGAGELFF	TGTGCCAGCCTGGGGGGGGCCGGGGAGCTGTTTTTT	TRBD2	.	TRBV6-5	TRBJ2-2
CASSPPPILAESYNEQFF	TGTGCCAGCAGCCCCCCCCCTATTCTAGCGGAGTCATACAATGAGCAGTTCTTC	TRBD2	.	TRBV4-2	TRBJ2-1
CASSQTGDNEQFF	TGTGCCAGCAGCCAGACAGGAGACAATGAGCAGTTCTTC	.	.	TRBV7-8	TRBJ2-1
CASSLEQGPRLTFF	TGCGCCAGCAGCTTGGAACAGGGGCCCCGTTTGACGTTCTTC	TRBD1	.	TRBV5-1	TRBJ2-1
CASSMWGQGNQPQHF	TGTGCCAGTAGTATGTGGGGACAGGGCAATCAGCCCCAGCATTTT	TRBD1	.	TRBV19	TRBJ1-5
CASRTGRNTEAFF	TGTGCCAGCAGGACAGGGCGGAACACTGAAGCTTTCTTT	TRBD1	few	TRBV6-5	TRBJ1-1
CASAWRKQETQYF	TGTGCCAGCGCCTGGAGGAAACAAGAGACCCAGTACTTC	.	once	TRBV6-5	TRBJ2-5
CASSPTDTQYF	TGTGCCAGCAGCCCGACAGATACGCAGTATTTT	.	.	TRBV7-2	TRBJ2-3